This T cell receptor (beta chain) was identified during a study of T cell responses to AZD1222 COVID-19 vaccine. V gave up 6 bases and J gave up 1 base, with 10 bases separating them. Germline values: CDR1 SGHTS, CDR2 YDEGEE. This CDR3 has 13 residues. Using immunoSEQ multiplex PCR, the repertoire was profiled, and TCRdb retains in-frame clones only, with some absent. The sample carries approximately 160,000 clones, roughly 87% recorded once. The V and J genes are TRBV5-8 and TRBJ1-1; no firm D call. The sequences come from peripheral blood, collected on day 0 of AZD1222 vaccination. The TCR comes from an adult in good health. CDR3 DNA: TGTGCCAGCAATATGGACGGGAACACTGAAGCTTTCTTT. It encodes CASNMDGNTEAFF.